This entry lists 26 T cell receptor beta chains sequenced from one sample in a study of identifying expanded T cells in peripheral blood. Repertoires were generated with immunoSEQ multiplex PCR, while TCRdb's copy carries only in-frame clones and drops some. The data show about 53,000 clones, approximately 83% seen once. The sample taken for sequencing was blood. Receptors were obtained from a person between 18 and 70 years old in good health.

CDR3 protein: CASSLDLRGTQETQYF. The CDR3, as DNA: TGTGCCAGCAGCTTAGATTTGCGGGGGACCCAAGAGACCCAGTACTTC. This rearrangement joins TRBV7-8 to TRBJ2-5, with 7 bases that match TRBD2. J was trimmed by 1 base and V by 1 base; bases with no gene match: 6. Germline CDR1 and CDR2: SGHVS and FQNEAQ. The CDR3 extends over 16 amino acids.

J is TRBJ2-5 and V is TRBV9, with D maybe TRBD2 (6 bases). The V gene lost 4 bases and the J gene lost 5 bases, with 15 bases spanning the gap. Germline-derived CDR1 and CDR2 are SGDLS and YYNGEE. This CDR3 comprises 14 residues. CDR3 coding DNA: TGTGCCAGCAGCCCCCGCCTAGCGTCGGAGACCCAGTACTTC. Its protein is CASSPRLASETQYF.

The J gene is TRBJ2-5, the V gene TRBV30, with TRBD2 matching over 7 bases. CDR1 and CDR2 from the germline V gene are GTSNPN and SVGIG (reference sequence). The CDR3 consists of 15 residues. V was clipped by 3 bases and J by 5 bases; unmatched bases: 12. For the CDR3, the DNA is TGTGCCTGGAGCCCCCCTAGCGGAGGGAGGGAGACCCAGTACTTC. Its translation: CAWSPPSGGRETQYF.

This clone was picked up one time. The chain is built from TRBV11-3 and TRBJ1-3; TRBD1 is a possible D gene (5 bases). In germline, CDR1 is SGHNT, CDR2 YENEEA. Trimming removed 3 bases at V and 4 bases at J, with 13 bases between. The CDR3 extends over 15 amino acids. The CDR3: CASSLAGTVGNTIYF. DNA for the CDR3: TGTGCCAGCAGCTTGGCCGGGACGGTGGGAAACACCATATATTTT.

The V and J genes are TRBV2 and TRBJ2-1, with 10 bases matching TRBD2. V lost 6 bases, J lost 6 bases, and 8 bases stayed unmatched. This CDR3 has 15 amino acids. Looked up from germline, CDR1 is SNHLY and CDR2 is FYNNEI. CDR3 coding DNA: TGTGCCAGCAGGCGCACTAGCGGGGTGGGCAATGAGCAGTTCTTC. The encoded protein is CASRRTSGVGNEQFF.

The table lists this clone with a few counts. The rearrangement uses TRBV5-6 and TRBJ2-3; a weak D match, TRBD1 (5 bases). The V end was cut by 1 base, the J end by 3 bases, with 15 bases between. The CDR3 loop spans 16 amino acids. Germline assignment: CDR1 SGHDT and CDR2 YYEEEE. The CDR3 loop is CASSLNYRQVTDTQYF. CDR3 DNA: TGTGCCAGCAGCTTGAATTACAGGCAGGTAACAGATACGCAGTATTTT.

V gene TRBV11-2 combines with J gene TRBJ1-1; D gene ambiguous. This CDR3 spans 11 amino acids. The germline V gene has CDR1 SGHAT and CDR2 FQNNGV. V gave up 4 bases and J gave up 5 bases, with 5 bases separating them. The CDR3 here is CASSSGTEAFF. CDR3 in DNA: TGTGCCAGCAGCTCGGGGACTGAAGCTTTCTTT. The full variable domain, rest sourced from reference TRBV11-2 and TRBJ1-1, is EAGVAQSPRYKIIEKRQSVAFWCNPISGHATLYWYQQILGQGPKLLIQFQNNGVVDDSQLPKDRFSAERLKGVDSTLKIQPAKLEDSAVYLCASSSGTEAFFGQGTRLTVV.

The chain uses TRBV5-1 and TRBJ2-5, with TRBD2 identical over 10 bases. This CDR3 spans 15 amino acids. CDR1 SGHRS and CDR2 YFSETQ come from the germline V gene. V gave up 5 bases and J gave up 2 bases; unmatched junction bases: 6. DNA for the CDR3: TGCGCCAGCAGTTCCGGGACTAGCGCACAAGAGACCCAGTACTTC. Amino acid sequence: CASSSGTSAQETQYF.

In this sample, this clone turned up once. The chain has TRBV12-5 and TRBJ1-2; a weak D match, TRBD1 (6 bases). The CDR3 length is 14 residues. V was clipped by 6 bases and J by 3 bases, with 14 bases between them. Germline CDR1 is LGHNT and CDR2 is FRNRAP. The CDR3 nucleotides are TGTGCTAGTGGAATAAACGAGGGGGACTATGGCTACACCTTC. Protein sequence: CASGINEGDYGYTF.

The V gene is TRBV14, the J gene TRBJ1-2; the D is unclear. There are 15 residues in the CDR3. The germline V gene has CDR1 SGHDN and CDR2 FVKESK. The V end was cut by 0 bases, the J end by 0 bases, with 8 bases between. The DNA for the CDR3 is TGTGCCAGCAGCCAAGATCACTGGGCTAACTATGGCTACACCTTC. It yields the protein CASSQDHWANYGYTF.

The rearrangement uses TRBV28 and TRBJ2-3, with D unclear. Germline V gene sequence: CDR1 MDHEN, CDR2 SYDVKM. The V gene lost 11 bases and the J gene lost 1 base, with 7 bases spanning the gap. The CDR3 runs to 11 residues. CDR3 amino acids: CAVRGTDTQYF. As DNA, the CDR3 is TGTGCCGTTCGGGGCACAGATACGCAGTATTTT.

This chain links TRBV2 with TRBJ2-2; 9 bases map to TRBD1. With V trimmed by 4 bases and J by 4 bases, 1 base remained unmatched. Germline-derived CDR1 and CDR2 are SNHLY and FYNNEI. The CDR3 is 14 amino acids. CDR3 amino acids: CASSGQGVTGELFF. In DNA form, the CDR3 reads TGTGCCAGCAGTGGACAGGGGGTCACCGGGGAGCTGTTTTTT.

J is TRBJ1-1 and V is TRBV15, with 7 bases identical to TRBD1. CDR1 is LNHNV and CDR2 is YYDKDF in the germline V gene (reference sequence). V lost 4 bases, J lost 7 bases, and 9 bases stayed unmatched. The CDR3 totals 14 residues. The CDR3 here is CATSTHWTGDEAFF. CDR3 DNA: TGTGCCACCAGCACTCATTGGACAGGAGATGAAGCTTTCTTT.

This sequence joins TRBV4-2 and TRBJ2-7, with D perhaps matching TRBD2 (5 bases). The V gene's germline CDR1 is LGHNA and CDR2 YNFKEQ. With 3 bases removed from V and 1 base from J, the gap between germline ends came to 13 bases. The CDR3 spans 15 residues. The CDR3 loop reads CASSHSDGLSYEQYF. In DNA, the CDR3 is TGTGCCAGCAGCCACTCCGATGGACTTTCCTACGAGCAGTACTTC.

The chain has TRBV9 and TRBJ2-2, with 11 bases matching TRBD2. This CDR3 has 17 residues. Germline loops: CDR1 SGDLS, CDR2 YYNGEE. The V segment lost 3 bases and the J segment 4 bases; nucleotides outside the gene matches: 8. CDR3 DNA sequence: TGTGCCAGCAGCGGGAGACAACTAGCGGGAGCCACCGGGGAGCTGTTTTTT. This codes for CASSGRQLAGATGELFF.

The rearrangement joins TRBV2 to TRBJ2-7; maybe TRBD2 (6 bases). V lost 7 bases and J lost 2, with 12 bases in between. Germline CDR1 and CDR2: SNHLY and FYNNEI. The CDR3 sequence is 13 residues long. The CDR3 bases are TGTGCCAGCAACGGCGGGGTCCCCTACGAGCAGTACTTC. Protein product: CASNGGVPYEQYF.

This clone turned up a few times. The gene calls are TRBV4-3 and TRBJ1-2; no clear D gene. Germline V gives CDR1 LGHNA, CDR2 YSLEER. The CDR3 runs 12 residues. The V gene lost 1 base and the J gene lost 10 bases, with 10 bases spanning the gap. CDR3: CASSQGRQDYTF. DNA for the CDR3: TGCGCCAGCAGCCAAGGTCGGCAAGACTACACCTTC.

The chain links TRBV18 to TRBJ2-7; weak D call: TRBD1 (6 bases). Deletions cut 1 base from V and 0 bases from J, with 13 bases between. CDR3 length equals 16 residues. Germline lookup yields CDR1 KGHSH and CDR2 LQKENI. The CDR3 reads CASSPRHGQISYEQYF. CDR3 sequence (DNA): TGTGCCAGCTCACCACGGCATGGACAGATCTCCTACGAGCAGTACTTC.

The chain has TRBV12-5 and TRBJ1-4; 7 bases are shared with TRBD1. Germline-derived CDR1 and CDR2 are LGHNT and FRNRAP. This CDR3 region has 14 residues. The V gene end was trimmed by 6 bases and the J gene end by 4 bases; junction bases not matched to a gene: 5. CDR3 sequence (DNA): TGTGCTAGTGGAGCAGGGGGAAATAATGAAAAACTGTTTTTT. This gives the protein CASGAGGNNEKLFF.

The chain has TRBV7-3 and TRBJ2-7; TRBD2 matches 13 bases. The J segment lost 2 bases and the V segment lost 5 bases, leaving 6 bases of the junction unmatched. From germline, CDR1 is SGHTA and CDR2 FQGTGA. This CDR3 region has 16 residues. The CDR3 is CASSRSGLAGTYEQYF. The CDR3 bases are TGTGCCAGCAGCCGCTCGGGACTAGCGGGGACCTACGAGCAGTACTTC.

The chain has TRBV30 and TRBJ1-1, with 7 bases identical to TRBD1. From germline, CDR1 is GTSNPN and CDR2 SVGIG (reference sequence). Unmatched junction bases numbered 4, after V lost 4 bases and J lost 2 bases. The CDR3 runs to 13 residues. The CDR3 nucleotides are TGTGCCTGGAAGGGACAGCACAACACTGAAGCTTTCTTT. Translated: CAWKGQHNTEAFF.

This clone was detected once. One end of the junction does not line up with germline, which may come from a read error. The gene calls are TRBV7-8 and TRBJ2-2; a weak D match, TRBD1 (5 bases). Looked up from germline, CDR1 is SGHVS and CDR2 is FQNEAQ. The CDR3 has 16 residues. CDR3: CASSLVETAYTGELFF. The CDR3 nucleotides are TGTGCCAGCAGCTTAGTCGAGACAGCCTACACTGGGGAGCTGTTTTTT.

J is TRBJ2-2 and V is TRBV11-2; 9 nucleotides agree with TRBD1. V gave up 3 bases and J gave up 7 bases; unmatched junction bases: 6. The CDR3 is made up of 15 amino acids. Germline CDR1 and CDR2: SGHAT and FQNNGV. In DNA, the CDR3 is TGTGCCAGCAGCTTGGGGACAGGGTTTCGCGGGGAGCTGTTTTTT. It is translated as CASSLGTGFRGELFF.

CDR3 nucleotide sequence: TGTGCCAGCAGCCCAAGGGGATCCACAGATACGCAGTATTTT. Its protein is CASSPRGSTDTQYF. The V and J genes are TRBV7-7 and TRBJ2-3, with a tentative D call TRBD1 (5 bases). The CDR3 extends over 14 amino acids. Between the trimmed V and J ends, which lost 5 bases and 2 bases, there was a span of 11 bases. CDR1 and CDR2 from the germline V gene are SSHAT and FNYEAQ (reference sequence).

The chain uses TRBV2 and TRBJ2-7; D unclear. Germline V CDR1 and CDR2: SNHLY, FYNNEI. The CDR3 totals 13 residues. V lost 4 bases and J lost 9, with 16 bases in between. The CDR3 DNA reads TGTGCCAGCAGTGGCCCCGGAGTCAGTGGGCAGTACGTC. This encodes CASSGPGVSGQYV.

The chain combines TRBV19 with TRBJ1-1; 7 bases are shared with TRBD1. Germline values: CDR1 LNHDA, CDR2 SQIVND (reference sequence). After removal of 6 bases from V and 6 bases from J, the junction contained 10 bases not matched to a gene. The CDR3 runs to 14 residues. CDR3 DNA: TGTGCCAGTAGGAAACGGGACAGCATGGCTGAAGCTTTCTTT. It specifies CASRKRDSMAEAFF. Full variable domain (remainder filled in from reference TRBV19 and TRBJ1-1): DGGITQSPKYLFRKEGQNVTLSCEQNLNHDAMYWYRQDPGQGLRLIYYSQIVNDFQKGDIAEGYSVSREKKESFPLTVTSAQKNPTAFYLCASRKRDSMAEAFFGQGTRLTVV.